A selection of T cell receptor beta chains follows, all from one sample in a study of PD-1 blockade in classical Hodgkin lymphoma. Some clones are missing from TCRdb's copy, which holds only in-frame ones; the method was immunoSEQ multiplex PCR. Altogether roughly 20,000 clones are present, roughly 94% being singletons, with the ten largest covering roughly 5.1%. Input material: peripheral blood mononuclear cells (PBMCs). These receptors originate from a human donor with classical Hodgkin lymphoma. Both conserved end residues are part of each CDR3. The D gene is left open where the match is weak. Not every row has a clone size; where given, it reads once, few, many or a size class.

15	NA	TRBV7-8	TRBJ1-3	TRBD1	CASSLQGASGNTIYF	TGTGCCAGCAGCCTGCAGGGGGCATCTGGAAACACCATATATTTT
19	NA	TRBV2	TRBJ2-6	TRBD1	CASTEGAGQDDSGANVLTF	TGTGCCAGCACCGAGGGGGCAGGACAGGACGACTCTGGGGCCAACGTCCTGACTTTC
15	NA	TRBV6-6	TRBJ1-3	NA	CASSYSLTGETTIYF	TGTGCCAGCAGTTACTCCTTGACAGGTGAAACAACCATATATTTT
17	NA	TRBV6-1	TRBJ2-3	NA	CASSEALGQLLTDTQYF	TGTGCCAGCAGTGAAGCCCTCGGACAGCTCCTCACAGATACGCAGTATTTT
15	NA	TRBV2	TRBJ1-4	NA	CASIPQGTTNEKLFF	TGTGCCAGCATCCCACAGGGTACAACTAATGAAAAACTGTTTTTT
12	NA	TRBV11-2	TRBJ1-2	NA	CASSTRTGGYTF	TGTGCCAGCAGCACAAGGACGGGTGGCTACACCTTC
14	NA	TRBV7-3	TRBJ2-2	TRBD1	CASSFDRGVGELFF	TGTGCCAGCAGCTTTGACAGGGGAGTCGGGGAGCTGTTTTTT
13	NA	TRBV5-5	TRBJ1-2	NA	CASSLEVGRGYTF	TGTGCCAGCAGCTTGGAGGTTGGAAGAGGCTACACCTTC
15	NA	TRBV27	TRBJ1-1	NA	CASSSAILWGTEAFF	TGTGCCAGCAGTTCCGCCATTCTGTGGGGCACTGAAGCTTTCTTT
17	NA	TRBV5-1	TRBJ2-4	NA	CASSPDRRNLAKNIQYF	TGCGCCAGCAGCCCGGACAGAAGAAACCTGGCCAAAAACATTCAGTACTTC
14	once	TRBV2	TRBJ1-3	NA	CASSESRSGNTIYF	TGTGCCAGCAGTGAGAGCAGATCTGGAAACACCATATATTTT
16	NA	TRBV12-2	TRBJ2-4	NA	CASRLADYLAKNIQYF	TGTGCAAGTCGCTTAGCGGACTATTTAGCCAAAAACATTCAGTACTTC
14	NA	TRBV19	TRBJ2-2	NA	CASSIQGNTGELFF	TGTGCCAGTAGTATACAGGGCAACACCGGGGAGCTGTTTTTT